Listed here are 5 T cell receptor beta chains from one sample, sequenced in a study of cytomegalovirus exposure and HLA in healthy donors. Both 60 Vbeta primers and 13 Jbeta primers went into the PCR. The method was immunoSEQ multiplex PCR; TCRdb's version includes in-frame clones alone and lacks a portion of them. Among about 140,000 clones listed, roughly 80% were seen once. Sequencing was carried out using PBMCs. The origin of the receptors is a man aged 18-30 years in good health and CMV-seropositive.

The chain recombines TRBV19 with TRBJ2-7, with 7 bases that match TRBD2. This CDR3 has 14 amino acids. J was trimmed by 2 bases and V by 5 bases; bases with no gene match: 6. The V gene's germline CDR1 is LNHDA and CDR2 SQIVND (reference sequence). This CDR3 is CASSRGESTYEQYF. The CDR3 nucleotides are TGTGCCAGTAGTCGGGGGGAGTCGACCTACGAGCAGTACTTC.

The chain links TRBV28 to TRBJ1-1; 9 nucleotides line up with TRBD1. Unmatched junction bases numbered 3, after V lost 7 bases and J lost 6 bases. The CDR3 has 12 residues. Per the germline V gene, CDR1 is MDHEN and CDR2 is SYDVKM. CDR3 in DNA: TGTGCCAGCACCACAGGGGGCTCTGAAGCTTTCTTT. Amino acids: CASTTGGSEAFF.

The chain joins TRBV28 to TRBJ1-5, with TRBD1 as a possible D gene (6 bases). Germline V gene lookup returns CDR1 MDHEN and CDR2 SYDVKM. The CDR3 runs 17 residues. V was cut by 4 bases and J by 2 bases, with 18 bases left in between. This chain's CDR3 is CASSYPGVGNRNQPQHF. In nucleotides, the CDR3 is TGTGCCAGCAGTTATCCAGGGGTTGGAAATCGCAATCAGCCCCAGCATTTT.

A single count supports this clone. CDR3 in DNA: TGTGCCAGTAGTATAAGTGGCGGGGGCGTTCAGCCCCAGCATTTT. It yields the protein CASSISGGGVQPQHF. The chain is built from TRBV19 and TRBJ1-5; D possibly corresponds to TRBD1 (6 bases). With 2 bases removed from V and 6 bases from J, the gap between germline ends came to 14 bases. The CDR3 is 15 residues long. CDR1 and CDR2 from the germline V gene are LNHDA and SQIVND (reference sequence). Full variable domain (rest looked up from reference TRBV19 and TRBJ1-5): DGGITQSPKYLFRKEGQNVTLSCEQNLNHDAMYWYRQDPGQGLRLIYYSQIVNDFQKGDIAEGYSVSREKKESFPLTVTSAQKNPTAFYLCASSISGGGVQPQHFGDGTRLSIL.

The V gene is TRBV6-5, the J gene TRBJ2-1; 14 nucleotides align to TRBD2. Per germline, CDR1 MNHEY and CDR2 SVGAGI. V lost 10 bases, J lost 9 bases, and 5 bases stayed unmatched. The CDR3 contains 13 residues. CDR3: CATRLAGGGEQFF. The CDR3 region has the DNA TGTGCCACCAGACTAGCGGGGGGGGGTGAGCAGTTCTTC.